This T cell receptor beta chain appears in the sequencing data of a study of T cells expressing NK-cell markers (TCRdb year 2020). As for the study more broadly: TCR beta-chain repertoires were profiled in sorted CD3+CD56+NKG2C+, CD3+CD56+NKG2C- and CD3+CD56-NKG2C+ T-cell subsets from eight donors. The libraries were sequenced on Illumina HiSeq 2000/2500, MiSeq or NextSeq, producing 2 x 150 bp reads. The eight sequenced donors were randomly selected healthy volunteers, three men and five women. Of the eight sequenced donors, seven were found to be HCMV-seropositive and one was found to be HCMV-seronegative.

As regards this clonotype: Its target antigen remains unknown.

Here is what the overall study found, with its caveats: For more than 5 donors, the dominant CD3+CD56+NKG2C+ clonotypes were among the top 10 CD8+ clonotypes and accounted for about 1.0-7.5% of CD8+ T cells. Those dominant clonotypes were again the most abundant among CD3+CD56-NKG2C+ cells in a handful of donors, at roughly 28.3-60.1%. Whether the expanded NKG2C-expressing T cell clones were specific for HCMV antigens remained unclear.

The data were produced on an Illumina HiSeq 2000. 5'RACE template switching, by which a universal primer site and unique molecular identifiers were added, was used to make TCR beta cDNA libraries. Priming for cDNA synthesis came from the TCR beta constant segment, and two successive PCR amplification steps followed. Processing in the source paper ran as follows. MIGEC was used to demultiplex reads and group reads by UMI, and MiTCR was used to assemble and quantify clonotypes. To exclude erroneous sequences, any TCR cDNA sequence not supported by at least two reads was discarded. Downstream repertoire analysis used the tcR package, and clonotypes were matched across fractions by CDR3 nucleotide sequence plus V segment. Antigen specificity was annotated against VDJdb with VDJmatch, allowing one amino acid substitution in CDR3. Reprocessed by TCRdb, the reads give a single entry per CDR3 protein sequence, without DNA. TCRdb assigned the V and J calls; the authors' analysis was not used. This sample's listing comprises about 550,000 distinct CDR3 sequences. The ten biggest clones cover approximately 3.5% of the sample.

HCMV-specific IgG was detected in serum with a commercial ELISA kit to determine HCMV serostatus. Peripheral blood mononuclear cells were isolated from blood by Ficoll density gradient centrifugation. The germline V gene encodes CDR1 LGHDT and CDR2 YNNKEL (reference sequence). The CDR3 sequence holds 17 residues, the cysteine and phenylalanine included. No DNA sequence was recorded. The specimen sequenced was blood T cells: a sorted CD56 or NKG2C T cell subset, CD4+ or CD8+ T cells, or bulk PBMC T cells (not recorded which). This receptor was identified in a young man in good health. Donor details come from another sample of the same person, matched by shared clones. Recombination linked TRBV3-1 to TRBJ2-1; no DNA is available, so the TRBD2 call from TCRdb remains unchecked. CDR3 protein: CASSQFFRERQYNEQFF.